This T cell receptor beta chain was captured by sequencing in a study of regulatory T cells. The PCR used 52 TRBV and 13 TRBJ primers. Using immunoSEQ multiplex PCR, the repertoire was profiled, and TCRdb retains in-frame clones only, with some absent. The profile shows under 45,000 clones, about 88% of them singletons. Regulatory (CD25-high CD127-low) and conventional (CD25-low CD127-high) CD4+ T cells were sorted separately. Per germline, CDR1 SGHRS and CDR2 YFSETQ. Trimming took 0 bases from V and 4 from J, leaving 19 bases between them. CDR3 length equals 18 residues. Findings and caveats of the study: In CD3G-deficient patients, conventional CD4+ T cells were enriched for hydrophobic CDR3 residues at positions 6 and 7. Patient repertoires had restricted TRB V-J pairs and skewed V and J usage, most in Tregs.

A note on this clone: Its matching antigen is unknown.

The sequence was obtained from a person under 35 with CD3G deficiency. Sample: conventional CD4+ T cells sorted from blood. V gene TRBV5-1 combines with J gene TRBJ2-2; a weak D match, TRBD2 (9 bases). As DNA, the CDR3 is TGCGCCAGCAGCTTGGTTCCTAGCGGGACAGGAGGCACCGGGGAGCTGTTTTTT. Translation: CASSLVPSGTGGTGELFF.